The following is a T cell receptor beta chain sequence with its context. Libraries were prepared by immunoSEQ multiplex PCR; TCRdb keeps only in-frame clonotypes and omits some of them. Of tens of thousands of clones listed, more than 65% are singletons. Time point defined: cycle 4 day 1 (C4D1), after five to seven weeks of nivolumab. All patients experienced relapse after autologous stem cell transplantation, and brentuximab vedotin exposure was variable. The data are from a study of PD-1 blockade in classical Hodgkin lymphoma. The TCR originated in a human donor with classical Hodgkin lymphoma. This specimen was peripheral blood mononuclear cells (PBMCs), taken before the fourth cycle of nivolumab.

Here the CDR3 DNA reads TGCGCCAGCAGGTACGGGAGGAGCACGCAGTATTTT. Its translation is CASRYGRSTQYF. This chain uses TRBV5-1 with TRBJ2-3, with 7 bases identical to TRBD2. The CDR3 sequence is 12 residues long. Looked up from germline, CDR1 is SGHRS and CDR2 is YFSETQ. The trim removed 5 bases at V and 9 bases at J, leaving 6 bases unmatched. The whole variable domain, remainder taken from reference TRBV5-1 and TRBJ2-3, is KAGVTQTPRYLIKTRGQQVTLSCSPISGHRSVSWYQQTPGQGLQFLFEYFSETQRNKGNFPGRFSGRQFSNSRSEMNVSTLELGDSALYLCASRYGRSTQYFGPGTRLTVL.